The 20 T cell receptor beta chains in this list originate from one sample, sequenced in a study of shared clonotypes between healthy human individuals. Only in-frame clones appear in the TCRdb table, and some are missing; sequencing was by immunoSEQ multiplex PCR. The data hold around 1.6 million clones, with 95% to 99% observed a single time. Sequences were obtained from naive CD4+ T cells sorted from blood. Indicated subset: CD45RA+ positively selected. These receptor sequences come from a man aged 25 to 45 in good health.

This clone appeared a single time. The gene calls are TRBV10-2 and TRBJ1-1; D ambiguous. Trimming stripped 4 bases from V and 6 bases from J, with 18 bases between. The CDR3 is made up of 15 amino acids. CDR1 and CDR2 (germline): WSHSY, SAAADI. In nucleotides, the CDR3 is TGCGCCAGCAGTGTAGGAGCGAGGAGAGTCTCTGAAGCTTTCTTT. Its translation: CASSVGARRVSEAFF.

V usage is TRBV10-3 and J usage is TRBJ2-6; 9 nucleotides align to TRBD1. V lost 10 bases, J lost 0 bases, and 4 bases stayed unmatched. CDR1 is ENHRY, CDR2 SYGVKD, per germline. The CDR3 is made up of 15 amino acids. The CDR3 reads CATRDRDSGANVLTF. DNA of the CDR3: TGTGCCACCCGGGACAGGGACTCTGGGGCCAACGTCCTGACTTTC.

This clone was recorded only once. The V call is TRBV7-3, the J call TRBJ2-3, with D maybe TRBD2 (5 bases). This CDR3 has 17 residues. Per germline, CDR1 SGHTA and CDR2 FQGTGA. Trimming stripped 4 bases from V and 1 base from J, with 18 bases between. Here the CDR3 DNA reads TGTGCCAGCAGCTCACATTCCACTAGGCAAGGCACAGATACGCAGTATTTT. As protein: CASSSHSTRQGTDTQYF. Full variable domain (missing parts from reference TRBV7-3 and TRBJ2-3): GAGVSQTPSNKVTEKGKYVELRCDPISGHTALYWYRQSLGQGPEFLIYFQGTGAADDSGLPNDRFFAVRPEGSVSTLKIQRTERGDSAVYLCASSSHSTRQGTDTQYFGPGTRLTVL.

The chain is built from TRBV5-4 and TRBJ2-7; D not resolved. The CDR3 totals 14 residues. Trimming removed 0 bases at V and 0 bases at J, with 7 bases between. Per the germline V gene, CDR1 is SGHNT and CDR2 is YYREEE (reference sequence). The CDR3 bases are TGTGCCAGCAGCTTGGGCCCGCTCTCCTACGAGCAGTACTTC. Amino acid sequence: CASSLGPLSYEQYF.

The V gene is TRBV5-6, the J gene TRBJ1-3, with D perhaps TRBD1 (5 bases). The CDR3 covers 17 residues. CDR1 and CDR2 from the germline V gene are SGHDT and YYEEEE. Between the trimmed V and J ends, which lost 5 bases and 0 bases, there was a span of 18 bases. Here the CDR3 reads CASSLIPGPGSGNTIYF. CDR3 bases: TGTGCCAGCAGTCTAATCCCGGGACCCGGCTCTGGAAACACCATATATTTT. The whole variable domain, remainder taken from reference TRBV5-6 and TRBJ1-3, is DAGVTQSPTHLIKTRGQQVTLRCSPKSGHDTVSWYQQALGQGPQFIFQYYEEEERQRGNFPDRFSGHQFPNYSSELNVNALLLGDSALYLCASSLIPGPGSGNTIYFGEGSWLTVV.

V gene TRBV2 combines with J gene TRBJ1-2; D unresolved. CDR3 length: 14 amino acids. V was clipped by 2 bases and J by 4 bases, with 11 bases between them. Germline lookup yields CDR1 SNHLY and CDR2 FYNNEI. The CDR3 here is CASSENARTYGYTF. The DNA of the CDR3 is TGTGCCAGCAGTGAAAACGCCAGGACCTATGGCTACACCTTC.

CDR3 sequence reads: CASSLEVGPQETQYF. In nucleotides, the CDR3 is TGCGCCAGCAGCTTGGAGGTTGGACCGCAAGAGACCCAGTACTTC. The chain links TRBV5-1 to TRBJ2-5; D is unresolved. Trimming removed 0 bases from V and 2 bases from J, with 11 bases in between. CDR3 length: 15 residues. Germline V gene data show CDR1 as SGHRS and CDR2 as YFSETQ.

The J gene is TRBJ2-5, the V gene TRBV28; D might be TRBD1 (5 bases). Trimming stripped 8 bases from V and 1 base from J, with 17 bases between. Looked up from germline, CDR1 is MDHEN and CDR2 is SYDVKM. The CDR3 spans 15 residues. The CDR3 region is CASLVAGFPQETQYF. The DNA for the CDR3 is TGTGCCAGCTTAGTAGCAGGGTTTCCCCAAGAGACCCAGTACTTC.

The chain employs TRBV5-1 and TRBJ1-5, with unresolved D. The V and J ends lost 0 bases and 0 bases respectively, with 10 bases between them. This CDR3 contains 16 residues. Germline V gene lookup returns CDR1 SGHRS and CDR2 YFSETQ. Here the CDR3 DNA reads TGCGCCAGCAGCTTGGACGGTTCTAATAGCAATCAGCCCCAGCATTTT. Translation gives CASSLDGSNSNQPQHF.

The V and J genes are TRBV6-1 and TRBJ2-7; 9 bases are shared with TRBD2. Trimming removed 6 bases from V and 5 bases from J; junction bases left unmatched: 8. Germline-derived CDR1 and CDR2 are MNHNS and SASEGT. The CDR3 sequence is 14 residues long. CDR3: CASRIAGERHEQYF. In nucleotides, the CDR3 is TGTGCCAGCAGGATAGCGGGAGAGAGGCACGAGCAGTACTTC.

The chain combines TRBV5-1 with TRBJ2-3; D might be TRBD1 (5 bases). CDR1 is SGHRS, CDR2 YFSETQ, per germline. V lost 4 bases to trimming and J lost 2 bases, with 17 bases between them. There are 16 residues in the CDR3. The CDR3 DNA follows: TGCGCCAGCAGCCCTTCAGCAGGGAAGATCACAGATACGCAGTATTTT. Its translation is CASSPSAGKITDTQYF.

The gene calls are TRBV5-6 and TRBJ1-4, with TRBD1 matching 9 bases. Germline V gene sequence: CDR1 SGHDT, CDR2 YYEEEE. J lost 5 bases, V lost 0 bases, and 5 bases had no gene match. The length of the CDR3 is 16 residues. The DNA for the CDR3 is TGTGCCAGCAGCTTGGACAGGGGGCGGAGGAATGAAAAACTGTTTTTT. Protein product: CASSLDRGRRNEKLFF.

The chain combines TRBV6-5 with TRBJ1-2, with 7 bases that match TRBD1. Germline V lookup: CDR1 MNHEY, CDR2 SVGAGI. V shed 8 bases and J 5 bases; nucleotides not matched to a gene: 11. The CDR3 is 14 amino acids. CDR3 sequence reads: CASAIGGAGYGYTF. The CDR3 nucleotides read TGTGCCAGCGCCATAGGGGGCGCGGGGTATGGCTACACCTTC.

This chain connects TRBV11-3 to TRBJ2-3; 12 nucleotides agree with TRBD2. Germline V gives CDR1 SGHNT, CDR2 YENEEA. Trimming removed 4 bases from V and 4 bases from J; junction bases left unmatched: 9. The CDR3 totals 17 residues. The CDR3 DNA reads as TGTGCCAGCAGCTGGCGACTAGCGGGAGAAACGCCAGATACGCAGTATTTT. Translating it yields CASSWRLAGETPDTQYF.

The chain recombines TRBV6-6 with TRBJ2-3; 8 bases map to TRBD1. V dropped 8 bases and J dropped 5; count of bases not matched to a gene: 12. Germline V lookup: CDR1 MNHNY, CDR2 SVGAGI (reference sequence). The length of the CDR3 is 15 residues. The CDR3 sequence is CASDPLGQAGDTQYF. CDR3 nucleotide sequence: TGTGCCAGCGATCCCTTGGGACAGGCAGGAGATACGCAGTATTTT.

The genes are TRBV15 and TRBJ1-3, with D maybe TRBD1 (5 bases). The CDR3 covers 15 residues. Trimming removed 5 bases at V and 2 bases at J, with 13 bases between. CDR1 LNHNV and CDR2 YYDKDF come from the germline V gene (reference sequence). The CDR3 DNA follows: TGTGCCACCAGCGAGCAGGGAACAGCTGGAAACACCATATATTTT. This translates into CATSEQGTAGNTIYF.

CDR3 in amino acids: CASSAKAPAYNEQFF. In DNA form, the CDR3 reads TGTGCCAGCAGTGCCAAAGCCCCAGCCTACAATGAGCAGTTCTTC. The chain is built from TRBV27 and TRBJ2-1; D gene unclear. The V gene lost 5 bases and the J gene lost 2 bases, with 13 bases spanning the gap. The V gene's germline CDR1 is MNHEY and CDR2 SMNVEV (reference sequence). The CDR3 has 15 residues.

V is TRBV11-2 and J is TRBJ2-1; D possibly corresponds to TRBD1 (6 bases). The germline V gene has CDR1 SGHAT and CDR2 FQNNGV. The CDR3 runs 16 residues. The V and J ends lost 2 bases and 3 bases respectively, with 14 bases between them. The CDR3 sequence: CASSLSPGGGYNEQFF. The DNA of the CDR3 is TGTGCCAGCAGCTTATCGCCTGGGGGCGGCTACAATGAGCAGTTCTTC. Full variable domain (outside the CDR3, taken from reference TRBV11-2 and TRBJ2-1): EAGVAQSPRYKIIEKRQSVAFWCNPISGHATLYWYQQILGQGPKLLIQFQNNGVVDDSQLPKDRFSAERLKGVDSTLKIQPAKLEDSAVYLCASSLSPGGGYNEQFFGPGTRLTVL.

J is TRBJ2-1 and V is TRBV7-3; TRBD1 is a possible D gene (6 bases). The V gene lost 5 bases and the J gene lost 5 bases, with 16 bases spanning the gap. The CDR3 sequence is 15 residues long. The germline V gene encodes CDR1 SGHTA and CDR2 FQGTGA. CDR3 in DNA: TGTGCCAGCAGCCCCTGGGGGCCAGGTCACAATGAGCAGTTCTTC. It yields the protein CASSPWGPGHNEQFF.

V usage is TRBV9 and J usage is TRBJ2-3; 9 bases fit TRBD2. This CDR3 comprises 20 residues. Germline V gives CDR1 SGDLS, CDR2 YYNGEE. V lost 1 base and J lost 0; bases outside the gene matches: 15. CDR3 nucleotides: TGTGCCAGCAGCGTAAAAACCGGGACTAGCCTTATAACTAGCACAGATACGCAGTATTTT. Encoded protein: CASSVKTGTSLITSTDTQYF.